These T cell receptor beta chains were read from a single sample in a study of cytomegalovirus exposure and HLA in healthy donors. This table comes from immunoSEQ multiplex PCR, and its TCRdb copy is limited to in-frame clones, with some not included. The table records more than 200,000 clones, approximately 83% of them present only once. Sample: PBMCs. The receptors were sampled from a girl aged 10-17 years in good health and CMV-seronegative. Each CDR3 is given with its conserved first and last residue. The D gene is left open where the match is weak. Clone size is not always given. Where it is, it says once, few, many or a class for expanded clones.

d_call	v_call	clone_size	j_call	cdr3_aa	cdr3_nt
TRBD1	TRBV28	.	TRBJ1-3	CASSLPGTASGNTIYF	TGTGCCAGCAGTTTACCCGGGACAGCCTCTGGAAACACCATATATTTT
.	TRBV5-1	.	TRBJ2-5	CASSLGQPQETQYF	TGCGCCAGCAGCTTGGGACAGCCGCAAGAGACCCAGTACTTC
.	TRBV29-1	.	TRBJ2-6	CSVVSRTISGANVLTF	TGCAGCGTTGTTTCACGGACTATCTCTGGGGCCAACGTCCTGACTTTC
.	TRBV5-1	few	TRBJ1-1	CASSLQGSTEAFF	TGCGCCAGCAGCTTGCAGGGAAGCACTGAAGCTTTCTTT
.	TRBV7-9	once	TRBJ2-3	CASSPVLGAGTDTQYF	TGTGCCAGCAGCCCGGTGCTGGGGGCAGGCACAGATACGCAGTATTTT
.	TRBV5-6	few	TRBJ1-2	CASSLQRYYGYTF	TGTGCCAGCAGCCTCCAGCGGTACTATGGCTACACCTTC
.	TRBV9	.	TRBJ2-7	CASSVGGEYEQYF	TGTGCCAGCAGCGTAGGTGGAGAGTACGAGCAGTACTTC
.	TRBV2	.	TRBJ2-7	CASTPRRDTPYEQYF	TGTGCCAGCACCCCCCGACGGGACACGCCCTACGAGCAGTACTTC
.	TRBV10-3	.	TRBJ2-3	CAISEFGEQPTDTQYF	TGTGCCATCAGTGAGTTCGGTGAACAGCCCACAGATACGCAGTATTTT
.	TRBV6-1	.	TRBJ2-1	CASMLTTKVNEQFF	TGTGCCAGCATGTTGACTACCAAGGTCAATGAGCAGTTCTTC
TRBD2	TRBV7-2	.	TRBJ2-2	CASSSLAGRGELFF	TGTGCCAGCAGCTCCTTAGCGGGGCGAGGGGAGCTGTTTTTT
TRBD2	TRBV28	few	TRBJ2-7	CATLAGGPYEQYF	TGTGCCACCCTAGCGGGAGGACCCTACGAGCAGTACTTC
TRBD1	TRBV20-1	.	TRBJ2-7	CSGQGGYEQYF	TGCAGTGGACAGGGGGGCTACGAGCAGTACTTC
.	TRBV5-5	.	TRBJ2-5	CASSRLRGRGGETQYF	TGTGCCAGCAGCCGCCTACGCGGCAGGGGAGGGGAGACCCAGTACTTC
TRBD1	TRBV18	few	TRBJ1-6	CASSHGQGLGAPLHF	TGTGCCAGCTCCCATGGACAGGGCCTAGGAGCACCCCTCCACTTT
TRBD1	TRBV19	few	TRBJ2-7	CASGITGDEQYF	TGTGCCAGTGGGATAACAGGGGACGAGCAGTACTTC
.	TRBV5-6	.	TRBJ2-1	CASSLGGRGSYNEQFF	TGTGCCAGCAGCTTGGGGGGTAGGGGCTCCTACAATGAGCAGTTCTTC
.	TRBV5-6	few	TRBJ2-6	CASSLDPKFRSGANVLTF	TGTGCCAGCAGCTTGGATCCTAAGTTTAGATCTGGGGCCAACGTCCTGACTTTC
TRBD1	TRBV6-4	.	TRBJ1-1	CASRSTGGNTEAFF	TGTGCCAGCAGATCAACAGGGGGGAACACTGAAGCTTTCTTT
TRBD1	TRBV28	.	TRBJ2-4	CASSFYRFDRGDRAAKNIQYF	TGTGCCAGCAGTTTTTATAGGTTCGACCGAGGAGACAGGGCGGCCAAAAACATTCAGTACTTC
TRBD1	TRBV6-5	.	TRBJ2-1	CASSYRGTGNYNEQFF	TGTGCCAGCAGTTACCGCGGGACAGGGAACTACAATGAGCAGTTCTTC